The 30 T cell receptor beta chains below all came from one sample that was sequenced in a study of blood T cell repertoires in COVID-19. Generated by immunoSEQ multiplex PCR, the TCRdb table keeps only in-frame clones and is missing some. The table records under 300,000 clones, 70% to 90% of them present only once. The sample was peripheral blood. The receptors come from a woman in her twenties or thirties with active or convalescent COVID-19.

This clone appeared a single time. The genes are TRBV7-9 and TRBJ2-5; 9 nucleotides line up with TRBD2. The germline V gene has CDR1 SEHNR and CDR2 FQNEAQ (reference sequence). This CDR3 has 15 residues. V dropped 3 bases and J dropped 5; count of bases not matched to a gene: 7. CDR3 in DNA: TGTGCCAGCAGCTTTATAGCGGGGGCCGGGGAGACCCAGTACTTC. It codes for CASSFIAGAGETQYF.

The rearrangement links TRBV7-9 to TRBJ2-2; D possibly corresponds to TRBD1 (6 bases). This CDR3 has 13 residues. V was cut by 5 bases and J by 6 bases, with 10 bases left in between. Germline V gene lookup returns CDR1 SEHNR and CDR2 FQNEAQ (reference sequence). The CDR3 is CASSPSGAGELFF. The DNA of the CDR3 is TGTGCCAGCAGCCCCTCAGGGGCCGGGGAGCTGTTTTTT.

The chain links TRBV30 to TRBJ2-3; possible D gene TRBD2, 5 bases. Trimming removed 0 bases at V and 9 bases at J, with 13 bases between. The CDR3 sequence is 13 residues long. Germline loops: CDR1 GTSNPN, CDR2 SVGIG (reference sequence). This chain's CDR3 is CAWSVRPSPTQYF. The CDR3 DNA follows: TGTGCCTGGAGTGTGCGGCCTAGCCCGACGCAGTATTTT.

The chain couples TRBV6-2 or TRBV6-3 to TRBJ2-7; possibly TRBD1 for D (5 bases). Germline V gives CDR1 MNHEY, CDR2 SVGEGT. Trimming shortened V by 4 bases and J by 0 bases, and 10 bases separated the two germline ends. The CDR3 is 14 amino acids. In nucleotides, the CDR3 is TGTGCCAGCAGTTCCAGACAGAGCTCCTACGAGCAGTACTTC. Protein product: CASSSRQSSYEQYF.

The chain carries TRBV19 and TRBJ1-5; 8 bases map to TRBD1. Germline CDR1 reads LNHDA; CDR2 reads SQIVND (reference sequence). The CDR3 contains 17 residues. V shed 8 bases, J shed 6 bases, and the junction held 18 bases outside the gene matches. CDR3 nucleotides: TGTGCCAGTGCCCTGAGGGGGGGGACAGGAGGTGTTCAGCCCCAGCATTTT. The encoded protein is CASALRGGTGGVQPQHF.

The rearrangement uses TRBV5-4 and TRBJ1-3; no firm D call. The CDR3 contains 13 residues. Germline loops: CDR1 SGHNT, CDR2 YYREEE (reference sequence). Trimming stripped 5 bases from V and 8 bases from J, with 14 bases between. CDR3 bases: TGTGCCAGCAGTCCGGGGATCGAGGACACCATATATTTT. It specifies CASSPGIEDTIYF.

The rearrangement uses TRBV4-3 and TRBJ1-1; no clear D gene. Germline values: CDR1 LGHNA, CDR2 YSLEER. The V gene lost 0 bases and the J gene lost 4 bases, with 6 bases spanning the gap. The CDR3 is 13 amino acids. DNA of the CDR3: TGCGCCAGCAGCCAAGATTTTAGCACTGAAGCTTTCTTT. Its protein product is CASSQDFSTEAFF.

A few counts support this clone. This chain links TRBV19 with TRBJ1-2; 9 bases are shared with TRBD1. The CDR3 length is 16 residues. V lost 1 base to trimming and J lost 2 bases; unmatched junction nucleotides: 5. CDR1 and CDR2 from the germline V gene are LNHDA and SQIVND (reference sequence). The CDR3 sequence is CASSIGTGAKNYGYTF. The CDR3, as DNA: TGTGCCAGTAGTATAGGGACAGGGGCCAAGAACTATGGCTACACCTTC. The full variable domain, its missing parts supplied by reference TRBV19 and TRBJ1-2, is DGGITQSPKYLFRKEGQNVTLSCEQNLNHDAMYWYRQDPGQGLRLIYYSQIVNDFQKGDIAEGYSVSREKKESFPLTVTSAQKNPTAFYLCASSIGTGAKNYGYTFGSGTRLTVV.

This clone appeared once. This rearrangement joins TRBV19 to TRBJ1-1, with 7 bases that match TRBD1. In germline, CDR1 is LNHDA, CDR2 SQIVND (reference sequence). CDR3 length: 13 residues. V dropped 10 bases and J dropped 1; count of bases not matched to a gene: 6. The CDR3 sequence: CATLRGPNTEAFF. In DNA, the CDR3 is TGTGCCACCTTGAGGGGGCCGAACACTGAAGCTTTCTTT.

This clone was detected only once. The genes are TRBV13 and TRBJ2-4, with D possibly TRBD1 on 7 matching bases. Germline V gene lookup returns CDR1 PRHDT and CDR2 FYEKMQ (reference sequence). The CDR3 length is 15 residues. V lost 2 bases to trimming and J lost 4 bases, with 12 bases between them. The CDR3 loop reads CASSLRDSGKNIQYF. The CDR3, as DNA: TGTGCCAGCAGCTTACGGGACAGCGGGAAAAACATTCAGTACTTC.

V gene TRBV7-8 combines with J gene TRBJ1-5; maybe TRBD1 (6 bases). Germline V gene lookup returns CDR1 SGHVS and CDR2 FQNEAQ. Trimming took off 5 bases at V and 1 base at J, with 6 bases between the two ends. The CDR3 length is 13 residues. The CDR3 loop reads CASSGQSNQPQHF. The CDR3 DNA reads TGTGCCAGCAGCGGACAGAGCAATCAGCCCCAGCATTTT.

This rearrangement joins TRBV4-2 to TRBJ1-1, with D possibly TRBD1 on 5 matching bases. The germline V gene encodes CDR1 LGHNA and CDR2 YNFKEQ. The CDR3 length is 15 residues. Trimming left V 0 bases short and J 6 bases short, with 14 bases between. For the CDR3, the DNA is TGTGCCAGCAGCCAAGACCGGTACAGGACCTCTGAAGCTTTCTTT. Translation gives CASSQDRYRTSEAFF.

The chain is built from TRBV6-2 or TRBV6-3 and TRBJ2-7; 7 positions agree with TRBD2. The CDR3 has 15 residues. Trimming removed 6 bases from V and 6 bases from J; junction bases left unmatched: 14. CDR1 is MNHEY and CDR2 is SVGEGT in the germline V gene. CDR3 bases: TGTGCCAGCAGCCTAGCGGCCCCTCGGAGCGGCGAGCAGTACTTC. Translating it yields CASSLAAPRSGEQYF.

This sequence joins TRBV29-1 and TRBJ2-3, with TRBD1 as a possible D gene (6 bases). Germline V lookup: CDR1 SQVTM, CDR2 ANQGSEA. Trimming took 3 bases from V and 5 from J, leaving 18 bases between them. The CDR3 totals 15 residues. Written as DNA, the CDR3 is TGCAGCGTTGACATGGGGGCTGGGATAAGAGATACGCAGTATTTT. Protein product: CSVDMGAGIRDTQYF.

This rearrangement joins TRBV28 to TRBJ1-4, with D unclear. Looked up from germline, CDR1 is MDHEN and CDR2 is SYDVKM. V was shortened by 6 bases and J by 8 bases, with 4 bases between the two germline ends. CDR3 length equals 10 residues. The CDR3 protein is CASSREKLFF. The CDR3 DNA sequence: TGTGCCAGCAGCAGAGAAAAACTGTTTTTT.

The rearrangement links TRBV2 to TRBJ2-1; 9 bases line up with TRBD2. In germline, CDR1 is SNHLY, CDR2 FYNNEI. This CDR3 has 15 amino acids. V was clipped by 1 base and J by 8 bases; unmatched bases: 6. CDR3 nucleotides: TGTGCCAGCAGTGAAGGGGCGGGGGGGCCCGATGAGCAGTTCTTC. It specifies CASSEGAGGPDEQFF.

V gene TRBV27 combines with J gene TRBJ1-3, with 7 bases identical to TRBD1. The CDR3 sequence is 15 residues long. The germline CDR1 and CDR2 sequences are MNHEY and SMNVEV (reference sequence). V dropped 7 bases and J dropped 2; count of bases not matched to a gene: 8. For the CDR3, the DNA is TGTGCCAGCAAGGCAGAGGGGGCTCCTGGAAACACCATATATTTT. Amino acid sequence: CASKAEGAPGNTIYF.

CDR3 loop: CASSSQGNQPQHF. The CDR3, as DNA: TGTGCCAGCAGCTCACAGGGTAATCAGCCCCAGCATTTT. The gene calls are TRBV7-8 and TRBJ1-5; possibly TRBD1 for D (6 bases). The germline CDR1 and CDR2 sequences are SGHVS and FQNEAQ. Trimming stripped 4 bases from V and 4 bases from J, with 8 bases between. The CDR3 is 13 amino acids.

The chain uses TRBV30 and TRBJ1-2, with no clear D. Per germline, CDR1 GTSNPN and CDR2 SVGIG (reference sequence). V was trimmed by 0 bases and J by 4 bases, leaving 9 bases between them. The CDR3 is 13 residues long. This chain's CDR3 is CAWSVPAGYGYTF. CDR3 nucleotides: TGTGCCTGGAGTGTACCCGCGGGCTATGGCTACACCTTC.

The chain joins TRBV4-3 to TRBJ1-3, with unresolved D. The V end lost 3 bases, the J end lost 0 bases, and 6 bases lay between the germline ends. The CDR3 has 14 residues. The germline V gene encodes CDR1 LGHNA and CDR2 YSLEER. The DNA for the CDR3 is TGCGCCAGCAGCCAGATTAGCTCTGGAAACACCATATATTTT. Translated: CASSQISSGNTIYF.

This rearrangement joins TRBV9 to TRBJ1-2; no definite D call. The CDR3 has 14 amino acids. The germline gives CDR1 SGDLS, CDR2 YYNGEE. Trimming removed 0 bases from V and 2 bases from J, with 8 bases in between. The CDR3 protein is CASSVDEGNYGYTF. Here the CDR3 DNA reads TGTGCCAGCAGCGTAGATGAGGGCAACTATGGCTACACCTTC.

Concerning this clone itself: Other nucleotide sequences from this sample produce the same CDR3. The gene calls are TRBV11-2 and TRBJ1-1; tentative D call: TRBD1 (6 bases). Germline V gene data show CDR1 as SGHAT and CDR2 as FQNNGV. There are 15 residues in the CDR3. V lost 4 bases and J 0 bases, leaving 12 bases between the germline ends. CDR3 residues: CASSSTTGMNTEAFF. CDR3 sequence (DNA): TGTGCCAGCAGCTCCACCACAGGGATGAACACTGAAGCTTTCTTT.

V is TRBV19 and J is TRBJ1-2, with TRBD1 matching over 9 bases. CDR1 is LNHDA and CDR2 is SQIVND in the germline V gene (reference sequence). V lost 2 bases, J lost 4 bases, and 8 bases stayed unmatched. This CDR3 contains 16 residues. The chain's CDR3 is CASSILTGGGGYGYTF. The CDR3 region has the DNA TGTGCCAGTAGTATACTCACAGGGGGCGGAGGCTATGGCTACACCTTC. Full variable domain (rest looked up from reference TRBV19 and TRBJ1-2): DGGITQSPKYLFRKEGQNVTLSCEQNLNHDAMYWYRQDPGQGLRLIYYSQIVNDFQKGDIAEGYSVSREKKESFPLTVTSAQKNPTAFYLCASSILTGGGGYGYTFGSGTRLTVV.

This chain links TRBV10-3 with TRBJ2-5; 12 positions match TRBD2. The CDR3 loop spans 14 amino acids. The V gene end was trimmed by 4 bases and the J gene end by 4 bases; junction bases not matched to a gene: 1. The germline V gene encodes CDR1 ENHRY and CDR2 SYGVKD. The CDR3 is CAISASGGGETQYF. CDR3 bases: TGTGCCATCAGTGCTAGCGGGGGGGGAGAGACCCAGTACTTC.

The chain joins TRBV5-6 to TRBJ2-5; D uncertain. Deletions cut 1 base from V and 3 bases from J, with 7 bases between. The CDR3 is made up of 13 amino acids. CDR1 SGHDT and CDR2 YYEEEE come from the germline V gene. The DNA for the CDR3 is TGTGCCAGCAGCTTGTTCAGAAAAGAGACCCAGTACTTC. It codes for CASSLFRKETQYF.

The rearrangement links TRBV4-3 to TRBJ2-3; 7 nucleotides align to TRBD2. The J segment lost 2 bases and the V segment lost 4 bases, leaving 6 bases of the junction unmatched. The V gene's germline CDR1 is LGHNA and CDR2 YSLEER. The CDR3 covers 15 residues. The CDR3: CASSLGTTYTDTQYF. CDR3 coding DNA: TGCGCCAGCAGCCTTGGGACTACATACACAGATACGCAGTATTTT.

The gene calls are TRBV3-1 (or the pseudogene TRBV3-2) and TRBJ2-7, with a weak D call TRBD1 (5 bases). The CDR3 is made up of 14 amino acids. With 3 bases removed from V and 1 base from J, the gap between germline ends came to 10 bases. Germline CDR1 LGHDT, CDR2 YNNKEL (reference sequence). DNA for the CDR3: TGTGCCAGCAGCCAGGACAAGATGTCCTACGAGCAGTACTTC. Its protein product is CASSQDKMSYEQYF.

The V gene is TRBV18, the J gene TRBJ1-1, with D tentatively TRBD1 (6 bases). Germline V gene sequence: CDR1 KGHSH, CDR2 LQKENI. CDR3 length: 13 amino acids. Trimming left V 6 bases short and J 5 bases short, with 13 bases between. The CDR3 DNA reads TGTGCCAGCTCGCAGGGGTCGGAGACTGAAGCTTTCTTT. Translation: CASSQGSETEAFF.

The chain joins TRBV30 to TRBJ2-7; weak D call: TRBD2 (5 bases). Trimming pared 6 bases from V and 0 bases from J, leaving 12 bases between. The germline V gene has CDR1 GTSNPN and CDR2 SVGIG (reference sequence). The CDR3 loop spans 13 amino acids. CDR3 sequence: CACKGLGSYEQYF. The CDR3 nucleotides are TGTGCCTGTAAAGGACTGGGCTCCTACGAGCAGTACTTC.

Here the CDR3 DNA reads TGTGCCAGCAGCCAAGGGTCAGGGACTTCAAACTATGGCTACACCTTC. Protein sequence: CASSQGSGTSNYGYTF. V usage is TRBV3-1 (or the pseudogene TRBV3-2) and J usage is TRBJ1-2; TRBD1 might be the D (5 bases). Germline lookup yields CDR1 LGHDT and CDR2 YNNKEL (reference sequence). There are 16 residues in the CDR3. Deletions cut 1 base from V and 2 bases from J, with 14 bases between.